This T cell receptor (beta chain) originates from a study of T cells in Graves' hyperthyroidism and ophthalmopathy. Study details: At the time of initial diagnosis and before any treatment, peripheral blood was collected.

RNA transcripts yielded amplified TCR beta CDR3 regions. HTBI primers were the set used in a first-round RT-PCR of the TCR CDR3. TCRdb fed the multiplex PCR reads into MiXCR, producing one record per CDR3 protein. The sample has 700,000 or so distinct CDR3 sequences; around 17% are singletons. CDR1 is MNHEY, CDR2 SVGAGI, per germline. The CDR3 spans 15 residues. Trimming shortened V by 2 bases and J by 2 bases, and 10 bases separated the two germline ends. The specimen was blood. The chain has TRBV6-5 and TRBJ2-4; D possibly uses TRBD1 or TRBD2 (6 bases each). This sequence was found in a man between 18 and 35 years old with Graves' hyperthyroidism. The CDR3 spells CASSYARGPKNIQYF. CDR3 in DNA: TGTGCCAGCAGTTACGCCCGGGGGCCCAAAAACATTCAGTACTTC.